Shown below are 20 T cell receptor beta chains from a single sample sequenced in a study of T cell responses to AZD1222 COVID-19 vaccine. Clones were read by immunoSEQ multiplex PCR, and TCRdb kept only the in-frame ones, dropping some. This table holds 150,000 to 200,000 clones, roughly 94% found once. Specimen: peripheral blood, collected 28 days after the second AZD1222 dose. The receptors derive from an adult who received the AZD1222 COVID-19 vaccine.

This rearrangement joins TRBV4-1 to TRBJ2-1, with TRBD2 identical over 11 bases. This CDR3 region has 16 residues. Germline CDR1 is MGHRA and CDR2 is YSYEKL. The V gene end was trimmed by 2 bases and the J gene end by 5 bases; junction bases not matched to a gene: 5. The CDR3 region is CASSQTGLAADNEQFF. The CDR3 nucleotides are TGCGCCAGCAGCCAAACGGGACTAGCGGCTGACAATGAGCAGTTCTTC.

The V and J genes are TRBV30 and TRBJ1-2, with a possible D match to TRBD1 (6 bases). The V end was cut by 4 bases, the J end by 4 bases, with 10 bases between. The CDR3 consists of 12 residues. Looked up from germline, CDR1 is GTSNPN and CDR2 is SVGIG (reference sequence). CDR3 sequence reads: CAWTIGGYGYTF. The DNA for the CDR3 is TGTGCCTGGACCATAGGGGGCTATGGCTACACCTTC.

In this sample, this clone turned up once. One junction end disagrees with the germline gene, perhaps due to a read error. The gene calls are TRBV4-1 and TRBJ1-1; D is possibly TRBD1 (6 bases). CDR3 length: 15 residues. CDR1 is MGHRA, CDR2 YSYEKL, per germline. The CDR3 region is CASSQDPGAWTEAFF. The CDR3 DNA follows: TGCGCCAGCAGTCAAGATCCGGGGGCGTGGACTGAAGCTTTCTTT.

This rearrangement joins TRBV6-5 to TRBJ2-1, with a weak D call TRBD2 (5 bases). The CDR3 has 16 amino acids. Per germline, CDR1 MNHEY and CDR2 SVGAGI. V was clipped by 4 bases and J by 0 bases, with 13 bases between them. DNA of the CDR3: TGTGCCAGCAGTTTACTGAGGGCAAGCTCCTACAATGAGCAGTTCTTC. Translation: CASSLLRASSYNEQFF.

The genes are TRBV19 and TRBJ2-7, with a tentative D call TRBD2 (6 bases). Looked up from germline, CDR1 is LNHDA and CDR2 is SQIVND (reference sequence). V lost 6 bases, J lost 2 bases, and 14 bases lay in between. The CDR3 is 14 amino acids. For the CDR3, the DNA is TGTGCCAGTAGCCCGGGGGATCATGCCTACGAGCAGTACTTC. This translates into CASSPGDHAYEQYF.

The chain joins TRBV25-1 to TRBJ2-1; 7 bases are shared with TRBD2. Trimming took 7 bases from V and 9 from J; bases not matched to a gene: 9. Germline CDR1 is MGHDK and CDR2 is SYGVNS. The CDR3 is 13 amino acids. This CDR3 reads CASTQSSGGEQFF. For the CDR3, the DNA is TGTGCCAGCACCCAAAGCTCGGGGGGTGAGCAGTTCTTC.

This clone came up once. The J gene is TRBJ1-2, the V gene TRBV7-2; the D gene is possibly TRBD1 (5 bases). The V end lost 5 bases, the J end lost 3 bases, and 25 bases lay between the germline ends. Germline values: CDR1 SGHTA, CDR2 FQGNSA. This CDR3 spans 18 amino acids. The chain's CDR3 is CASSPQGGRARYHYGYTF. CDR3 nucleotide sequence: TGTGCCAGCAGCCCCCAAGGAGGCAGGGCTAGGTATCACTATGGCTACACCTTC.

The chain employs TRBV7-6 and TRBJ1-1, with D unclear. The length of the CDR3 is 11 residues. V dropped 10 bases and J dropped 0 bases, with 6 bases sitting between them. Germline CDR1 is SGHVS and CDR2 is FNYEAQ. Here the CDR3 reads CAILLNTEAFF. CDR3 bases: TGTGCCATCCTACTGAACACTGAAGCTTTCTTT.

The CDR3 loop reads CASSLDGYNEQFF. The CDR3 DNA reads as TGTGCCAGCAGTCTTGACGGTTACAATGAGCAGTTCTTC. This chain uses TRBV28 with TRBJ2-1; unclear D gene. The CDR3 is 13 amino acids. CDR1 MDHEN and CDR2 SYDVKM come from the germline V gene. The V gene lost 5 bases and the J gene lost 4 bases, with 9 bases spanning the gap.

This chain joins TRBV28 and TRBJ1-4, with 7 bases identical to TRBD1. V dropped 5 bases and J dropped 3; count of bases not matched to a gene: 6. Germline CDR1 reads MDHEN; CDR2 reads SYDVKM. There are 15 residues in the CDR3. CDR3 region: CASSQTGASNEKLFF. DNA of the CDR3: TGTGCCAGCAGTCAAACAGGGGCGTCTAATGAAAAACTGTTTTTT.

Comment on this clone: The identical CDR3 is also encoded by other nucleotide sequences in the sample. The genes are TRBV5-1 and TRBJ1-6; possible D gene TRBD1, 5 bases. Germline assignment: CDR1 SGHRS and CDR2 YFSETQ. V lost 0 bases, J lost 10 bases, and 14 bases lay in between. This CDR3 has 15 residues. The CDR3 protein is CASSLDGRADSPLHF. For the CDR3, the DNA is TGCGCCAGCAGCTTGGATGGCAGGGCGGACTCACCCCTCCACTTT.

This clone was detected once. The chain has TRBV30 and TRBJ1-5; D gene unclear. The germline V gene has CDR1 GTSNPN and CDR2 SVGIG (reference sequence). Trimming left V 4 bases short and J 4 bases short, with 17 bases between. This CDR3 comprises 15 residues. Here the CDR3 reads CAWTPGSSLNQPQHF. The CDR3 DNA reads TGTGCCTGGACCCCCGGGTCCTCCCTTAATCAGCCCCAGCATTTT.

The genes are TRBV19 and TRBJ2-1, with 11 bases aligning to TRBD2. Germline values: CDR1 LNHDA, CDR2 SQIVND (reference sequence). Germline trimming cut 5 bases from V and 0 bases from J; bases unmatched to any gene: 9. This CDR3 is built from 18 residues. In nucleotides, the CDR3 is TGTGCCAGTAGTGGGTGGACTAGCGGGTACAGCTCCTACAATGAGCAGTTCTTC. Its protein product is CASSGWTSGYSSYNEQFF.

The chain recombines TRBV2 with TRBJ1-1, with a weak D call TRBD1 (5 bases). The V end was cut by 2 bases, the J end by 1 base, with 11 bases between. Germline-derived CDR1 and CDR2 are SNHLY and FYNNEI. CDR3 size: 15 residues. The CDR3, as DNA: TGTGCCAGCAGTGAACAGGGAGAGGGGAACACTGAAGCTTTCTTT. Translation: CASSEQGEGNTEAFF.

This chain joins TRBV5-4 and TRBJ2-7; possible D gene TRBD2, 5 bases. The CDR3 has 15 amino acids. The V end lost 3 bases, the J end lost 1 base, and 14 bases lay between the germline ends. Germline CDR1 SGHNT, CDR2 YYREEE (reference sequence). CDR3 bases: TGTGCCAGCAGCTCAACCCCCAGCGGATCCTACGAGCAGTACTTC. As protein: CASSSTPSGSYEQYF.

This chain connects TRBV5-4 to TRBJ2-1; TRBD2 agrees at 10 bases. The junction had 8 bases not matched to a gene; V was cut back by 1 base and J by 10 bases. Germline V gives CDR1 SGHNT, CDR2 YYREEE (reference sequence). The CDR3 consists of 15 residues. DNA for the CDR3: TGTGCCAGCAGCTTGCGGCTAGCGGGAGCCGAGGAGCAGTTCTTC. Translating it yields CASSLRLAGAEEQFF.

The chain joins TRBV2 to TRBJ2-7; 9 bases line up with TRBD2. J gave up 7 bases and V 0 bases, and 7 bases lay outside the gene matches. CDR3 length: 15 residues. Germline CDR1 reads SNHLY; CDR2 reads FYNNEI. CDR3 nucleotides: TGTGCCAGCAGTGAAGCGCTCGCGGGAGGGGGGGAGCAGTACTTC. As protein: CASSEALAGGGEQYF.

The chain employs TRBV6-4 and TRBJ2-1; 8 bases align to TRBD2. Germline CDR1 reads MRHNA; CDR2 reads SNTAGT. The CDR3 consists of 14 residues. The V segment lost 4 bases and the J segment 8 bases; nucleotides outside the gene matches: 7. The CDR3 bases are TGTGCCAGCAGTGTGGCGGGAGGCGGGTATGAGCAGTTCTTC. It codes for CASSVAGGGYEQFF.

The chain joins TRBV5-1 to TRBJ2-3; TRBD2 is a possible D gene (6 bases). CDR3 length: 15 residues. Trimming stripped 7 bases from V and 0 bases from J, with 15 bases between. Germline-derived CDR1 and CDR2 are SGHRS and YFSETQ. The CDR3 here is CASCIAEVSTDTQYF. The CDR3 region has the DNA TGCGCCAGCTGCATAGCGGAGGTGAGCACAGATACGCAGTATTTT. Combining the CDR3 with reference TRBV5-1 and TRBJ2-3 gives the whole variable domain KAGVTQTPRYLIKTRGQQVTLSCSPISGHRSVSWYQQTPGQGLQFLFEYFSETQRNKGNFPGRFSGRQFSNSRSEMNVSTLELGDSALYLCASCIAEVSTDTQYFGPGTRLTVL.

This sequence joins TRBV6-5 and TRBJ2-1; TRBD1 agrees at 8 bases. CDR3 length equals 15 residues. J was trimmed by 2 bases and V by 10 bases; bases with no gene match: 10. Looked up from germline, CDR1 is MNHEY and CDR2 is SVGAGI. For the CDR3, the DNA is TGTGCCACCTCAGGTGGGACAGGACCCTACAATGAGCAGTTCTTC. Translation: CATSGGTGPYNEQFF.